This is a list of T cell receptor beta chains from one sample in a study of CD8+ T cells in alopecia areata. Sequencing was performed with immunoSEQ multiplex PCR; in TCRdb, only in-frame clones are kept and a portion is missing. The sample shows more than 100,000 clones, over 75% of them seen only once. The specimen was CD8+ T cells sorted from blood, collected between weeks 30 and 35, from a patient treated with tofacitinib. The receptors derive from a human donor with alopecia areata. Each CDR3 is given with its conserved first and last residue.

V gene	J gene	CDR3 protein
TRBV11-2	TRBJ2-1	CASSRVGPEQFF
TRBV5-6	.	CASSKNQGSEQYF
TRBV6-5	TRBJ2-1	CASSRVAGVGEQFF
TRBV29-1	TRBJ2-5	CSVAVPGQETQYF
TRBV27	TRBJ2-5	CASSSIDRVRETQYF
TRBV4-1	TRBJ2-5	CASSQVWGGQETQYF
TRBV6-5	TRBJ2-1	CASSYVHTYNEQFF
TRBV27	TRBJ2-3	CASRINLIGTDTQYF
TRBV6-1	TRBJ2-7	CAIPGPGYEQYF
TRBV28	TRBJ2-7	CASSLPGSDYEQYF
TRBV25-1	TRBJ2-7	CASSEIGQGYEQYF
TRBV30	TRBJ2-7	CAWGQGVGEQYF
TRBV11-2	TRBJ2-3	CASSLGIRGTDTQYF
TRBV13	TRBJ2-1	CASSSGRSEQFF
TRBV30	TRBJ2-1	CAWSGGNEQFF
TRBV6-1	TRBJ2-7	CASSEGGGLFYEQYF
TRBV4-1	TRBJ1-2	CASSQAGGIDYGYTF
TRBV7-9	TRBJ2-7	CASSSTTGDYEQYF
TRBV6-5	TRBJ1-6	CASSYSSGQNSPLHF
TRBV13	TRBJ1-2	CASSRGRDYGYTF
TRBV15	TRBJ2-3	CATQIAGLGTDTQYF
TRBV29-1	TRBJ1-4	CSAPGIESEKLFF
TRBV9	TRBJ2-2	CASSVGGRLTGELFF